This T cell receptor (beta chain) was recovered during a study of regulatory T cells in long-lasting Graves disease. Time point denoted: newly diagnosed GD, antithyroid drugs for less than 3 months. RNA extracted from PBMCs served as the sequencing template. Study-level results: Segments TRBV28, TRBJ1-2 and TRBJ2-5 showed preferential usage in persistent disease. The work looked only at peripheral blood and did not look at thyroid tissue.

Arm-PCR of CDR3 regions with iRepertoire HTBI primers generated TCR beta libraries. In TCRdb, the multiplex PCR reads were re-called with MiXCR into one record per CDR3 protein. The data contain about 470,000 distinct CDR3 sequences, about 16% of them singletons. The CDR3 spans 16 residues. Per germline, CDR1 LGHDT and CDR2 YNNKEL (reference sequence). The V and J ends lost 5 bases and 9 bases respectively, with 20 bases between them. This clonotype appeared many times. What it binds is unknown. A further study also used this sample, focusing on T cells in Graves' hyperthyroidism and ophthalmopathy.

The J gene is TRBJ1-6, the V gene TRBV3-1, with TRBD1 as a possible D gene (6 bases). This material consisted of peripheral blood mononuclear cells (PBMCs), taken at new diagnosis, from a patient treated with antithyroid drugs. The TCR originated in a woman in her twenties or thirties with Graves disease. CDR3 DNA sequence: TGTGCCAGCAGCACAGGGACGGCAGTCGTCAGTTCACCCCTCCACTTT. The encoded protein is CASSTGTAVVSSPLHF.